The entry that follows covers one T cell receptor beta chain sequence. These data come from a study of shared clonotypes between healthy human individuals. From germline, CDR1 is SGHAT and CDR2 FQNNGV. CDR3 length: 14 residues. V was pared by 5 bases and J by 3 bases, with 2 bases of the junction left unmatched. Samples underwent the assay at deep level. Each subset's genomic DNA was split evenly across several immunoSEQ plates. Source study methods: ImmunoSEQ junction-only sequences lacked quality scores, so their filtering differed. Generated by immunoSEQ multiplex PCR, the TCRdb table keeps only in-frame clones and is missing some. For V, J and clone size, that table is used; D and trimming come from the DNA. In the table there are hundreds of thousands of clones, roughly 83% of which are singletons.

This rearrangement joins TRBV11-2 to TRBJ2-3, with 10 positions matching TRBD2. This receptor was obtained from a woman aged 40 to 50 in good health. Some clones in this sample may be carry-over from other donors' samples. The specimen sequenced was PBMCs. CDR3 amino acids: CASSPAGGTDTQYF. DNA for the CDR3: TGTGCCAGCAGCCCAGCGGGGGGGACAGATACGCAGTATTTT.